Presented here are 28 T cell receptor beta chains from one specimen sequenced in a study of CD8 T cells in ankylosing spondylitis. Whole-study results and caveats: In ankylosing spondylitis blood, a motif of fewer than 10 highly homologous TCR beta variants appeared characteristic.

No antigen has been identified for these receptors. TCRdb re-derived calls from the 5' RACE reads in MiXCR, one entry per CDR3 protein. Of about 500,000 distinct CDR3 sequences detected, over 9.5% appear once; the ten largest clones hold under 7.5%. The specimen sequenced was blood, either unsorted or a sorted T cell fraction (not recorded which). The source of these receptors is a male donor with ankylosing spondylitis.

This clonotype appeared many times. Mismatch with germline at one junction end may stem from a read error. This sequence joins TRBV15 and TRBJ1-1; D is unclear. The length of the CDR3 is 15 residues. Germline assignment: CDR1 LNHNV and CDR2 YYDKDF (reference sequence). The CDR3 DNA reads TGTGCCACCAACAGAGGCGTACTGGTGAACACTGAAGCTTTCTTT. The encoded protein is CATNRGVLVNTEAFF.

This clonotype was found many times. This sequence joins TRBV5-5 and TRBJ2-1, with D possibly TRBD2 on 5 matching bases. This CDR3 has 15 amino acids. Trimming left V 5 bases short and J 0 bases short, with 12 bases between. The germline V gene has CDR1 SGHKS and CDR2 YYEKEE (reference sequence). CDR3 in amino acids: CASRTSGSSYNEQFF. In nucleotides, the CDR3 is TGTGCCAGCAGGACGAGCGGTAGCTCCTACAATGAGCAGTTCTTC.

The sample holds a few counts of this clonotype. The chain has TRBV4-2 and TRBJ2-3; unclear D gene. Germline V gene data show CDR1 as LGHNA and CDR2 as YNFKEQ. V was shortened by 1 base and J by 6 bases, with 11 bases between the two germline ends. CDR3 length equals 14 residues. CDR3 sequence reads: CASSQVVSSDTQYF. In nucleotides, the CDR3 is TGTGCCAGCAGCCAAGTTGTATCTTCGGATACGCAGTATTTT.

This rearrangement joins TRBV10-3 to TRBJ1-1; the D is unclear. The germline V gene encodes CDR1 ENHRY and CDR2 SYGVKD. CDR3 length equals 12 residues. Trimming shortened V by 4 bases and J by 2 bases, and 5 bases separated the two germline ends. The DNA for the CDR3 is TGTGCCATCAGTGCGTTAAACACTGAAGCTTTCTTT. Its translation is CAISALNTEAFF.

This clonotype was counted many times. The chain is built from TRBV28 and TRBJ1-5; D might be TRBD1 (5 bases). Germline V gene sequence: CDR1 MDHEN, CDR2 SYDVKM. Trimming took off 7 bases at V and 0 bases at J, with 13 bases between the two ends. The CDR3 length is 15 residues. In nucleotides, the CDR3 is TGTGCCAGCATAGGGACCAAAAATAGCAATCAGCCCCAGCATTTT. Protein: CASIGTKNSNQPQHF.

This clonotype was counted many times. The CDR3 loop reads CASSLSQNNEQFF. The DNA for the CDR3 is TGTGCCAGCAGCTTGAGTCAGAACAATGAGCAGTTCTTC. The V gene is TRBV7-6, the J gene TRBJ2-1; D is uncertain. Germline CDR1 SGHVS, CDR2 FNYEAQ. This CDR3 spans 13 amino acids. V gave up 3 bases and J gave up 5 bases, with 8 bases separating them.

This clonotype was counted a few times. The rearrangement uses TRBV20-1 and TRBJ1-2; a possible D gene is TRBD1 (6 bases). Germline assignment: CDR1 DFQATT and CDR2 SNEGSKA (reference sequence). The CDR3 runs to 13 residues. Trimming cost V 1 base and J 6 bases, with 12 bases left between them. CDR3 bases: TGCAGTGCTAGAGTGTACAGGGAGGATGGCTACACCTTC. It is translated as CSARVYREDGYTF.

There are many counts of this clonotype. This sequence joins TRBV20-1 and TRBJ2-5; TRBD2 aligns across 9 bases. The CDR3 contains 13 residues. V shed 5 bases and J 4 bases; nucleotides not matched to a gene: 5. Germline V gene data show CDR1 as DFQATT and CDR2 as SNEGSKA (reference sequence). The CDR3 sequence is CSASLAGAETQYF. DNA for the CDR3: TGCAGTGCTTCCTTAGCGGGAGCAGAGACCCAGTACTTC.

A few counts support this clonotype. J is TRBJ2-3 and V is TRBV12-3 or TRBV12-4; weak D call: TRBD1 (7 bases). V lost 3 bases, J lost 4 bases, and 17 bases lay in between. The CDR3 consists of 16 residues. The CDR3 here is CASSFRAGGTADTQYF. The CDR3 nucleotides read TGTGCCAGCAGTTTTAGGGCAGGGGGGACTGCAGATACGCAGTATTTT.

This clonotype was seen many times. The chain uses TRBV12-3 or TRBV12-4 and TRBJ1-2, with D tentatively TRBD1 (5 bases). V lost 6 bases, J lost 7 bases, and 18 bases lay in between. This CDR3 has 14 amino acids. CDR3 nucleotide sequence: TGTGCCAGCAGGATTCGGGGGTCTAGTTTTGGCTACACCTTC. Translation gives CASRIRGSSFGYTF.

This clonotype was detected a few times. The V gene is TRBV11-2, the J gene TRBJ1-1; D is possibly TRBD1 (6 bases). The germline CDR1 and CDR2 sequences are SGHAT and FQNNGV. Trimming stripped 5 bases from V and 4 bases from J, with 11 bases between. This CDR3 is 13 amino acids long. Here the CDR3 reads CASSPGQFTEAFF. CDR3 nucleotides: TGTGCCAGCAGCCCCGGACAGTTCACTGAAGCTTTCTTT.

The CDR3 nucleotides are TGCAGTGCTAGAGCCCGGGAGGGCCCCTACAATGAGCAGTTCTTC. Translating gives CSARAREGPYNEQFF. The chain employs TRBV20-1 and TRBJ2-1, with 8 bases fitting TRBD2. Trimming cost V 1 base and J 2 bases; bases outside gene matches: 4. The CDR3 is 15 amino acids. Germline CDR1 DFQATT, CDR2 SNEGSKA (reference sequence).

This clonotype was seen repeatedly, ten times or more. CDR3 in amino acids: CASTVGYEQYF. In nucleotides, the CDR3 is TGTGCCAGCACCGTAGGGTACGAGCAGTACTTC. This sequence joins TRBV12-3 or TRBV12-4 and TRBJ2-7; D is unresolved. The CDR3 sequence is 11 residues long. V shed 7 bases and J shed 4 bases, with 8 bases lying between them.

This clonotype turned up a few times. This sequence joins TRBV5-5 and TRBJ2-7, with a weak D call TRBD1 (6 bases). This CDR3 comprises 15 residues. Deletions cut 4 bases from V and 4 bases from J, with 18 bases between. Per germline, CDR1 SGHKS and CDR2 YYEKEE (reference sequence). CDR3 in DNA: TGTGCCAGCAGCCAAAGAAAACAGGGTGATTACGAGCAGTACGTC. Its translation is CASSQRKQGDYEQYV.

The rearrangement links TRBV20-1 to TRBJ2-5, with D perhaps assigned TRBD1 or TRBD2 (5 bases each). This CDR3 is 13 amino acids long. Germline CDR1 DFQATT, CDR2 SNEGSKA (reference sequence). V was shortened by 3 bases and J by 2 bases, with 10 bases between the two germline ends. The chain's CDR3 is CSASGGRQETQYF. The CDR3 nucleotides are TGCAGTGCTAGTGGGGGTAGGCAAGAGACCCAGTACTTC.

This clonotype came up a few times. This sequence joins TRBV5-1 and TRBJ2-3; D gene uncertain. Germline CDR1 and CDR2: SGHRS and YFSETQ. CDR3 size: 15 residues. V shed 4 bases and J shed 0 bases, with 12 bases lying between them. The CDR3 coding sequence is TGCGCCAGCAGCCCGGACGGAAAAAGCACAGATACGCAGTATTTT. This encodes CASSPDGKSTDTQYF.

V and J are TRBV20-1 and TRBJ1-2; TRBD1 agrees at 7 bases. Germline CDR1 DFQATT, CDR2 SNEGSKA (reference sequence). V lost 3 bases and J lost 4; bases outside the gene matches: 8. CDR3 length: 14 residues. The CDR3 DNA is TGCAGTGCTAGGAAGACAGGGACCGGCTATGGCTACACCTTC. It codes for CSARKTGTGYGYTF.

This clonotype was seen more than once but under ten times. The chain uses TRBV28 and TRBJ1-4; D possibly corresponds to TRBD1 (6 bases). V lost 3 bases and J 8 bases, leaving 19 bases between the germline ends. Germline V gene data show CDR1 as MDHEN and CDR2 as SYDVKM. The CDR3 extends over 16 amino acids. The CDR3 DNA follows: TGTGCCAGCAGTTTTCCGGGACAAATTATGGGGGAAAAACTGTTTTTT. This gives the protein CASSFPGQIMGEKLFF. Complete variable domain (other parts from reference TRBV28 and TRBJ1-4): DVKVTQSSRYLVKRTGEKVFLECVQDMDHENMFWYRQDPGLGLRLIYFSYDVKMKEKGDIPEGYSVSREKKERFSLILESASTNQTSMYLCASSFPGQIMGEKLFFGSGTQLSVL.

This chain links TRBV2 with TRBJ1-1, with D possibly being TRBD1 (5 bases). CDR1 and CDR2 (germline): SNHLY, FYNNEI. Trimming pared 8 bases from V and 0 bases from J, leaving 10 bases between. The CDR3 length is 13 residues. The CDR3 nucleotides are TGTGCCAGCGGGACGGAGATGAACACTGAAGCTTTCTTT. This codes for CASGTEMNTEAFF.

This clonotype was seen a few times. CDR3 DNA sequence: TGTGCCAGCAGCTTAAGAGGAGGGGGATTGAACACTGAAGCTTTCTTT. It specifies CASSLRGGGLNTEAFF. V and J are TRBV7-8 and TRBJ1-1; perhaps TRBD1 as D (6 bases). This CDR3 has 16 residues. Germline values: CDR1 SGHVS, CDR2 FQNEAQ. Trimming shortened V by 2 bases and J by 0 bases, and 13 bases separated the two germline ends.

This clonotype showed up many times. The rearrangement links TRBV20-1 to TRBJ1-5; TRBD1 matches at 7 bases. J was trimmed by 4 bases and V by 6 bases; bases with no gene match: 9. The CDR3 is 14 amino acids. The germline V gene encodes CDR1 DFQATT and CDR2 SNEGSKA (reference sequence). CDR3 nucleotide sequence: TGCAGTGCCATGGGACAGCTCTCGAATCAGCCCCAGCATTTT. This sequence encodes CSAMGQLSNQPQHF.

This clonotype showed up just a few times. This sequence joins TRBV7-2 and TRBJ1-1; 7 bases agree with TRBD1. CDR3 length: 15 amino acids. Germline V gene data show CDR1 as SGHTA and CDR2 as FQGNSA. Unmatched junction bases numbered 11, after V lost 5 bases and J lost 5 bases. The CDR3 DNA sequence: TGTGCCAGCAGCCTAGTGGCCCAACAGGGGACTGAAGCTTTCTTT. Translation gives CASSLVAQQGTEAFF.

In its sample, this clonotype was seen many times. CDR3 nucleotide sequence: TGCGCCAGCAGCTTATTTGCTAGCGGGAAGGTCGAGCAGTACGTC. Protein product: CASSLFASGKVEQYV. The rearrangement links TRBV5-1 to TRBJ2-7; TRBD2 matches 9 bases. The CDR3 extends over 15 amino acids. V was pared by 2 bases and J by 6 bases, with 9 bases of the junction left unmatched. CDR1 is SGHRS, CDR2 YFSETQ, per germline.

This clonotype was observed a handful of times. The J gene is TRBJ2-3, the V gene TRBV7-8; tentative D call: TRBD1 (6 bases). Per the germline V gene, CDR1 is SGHVS and CDR2 is FQNEAQ. The CDR3 totals 15 residues. V was clipped by 1 base and J by 2 bases, with 10 bases between them. DNA of the CDR3: TGTGCCAGCAGCTTAGTTGGGGGCTACACAGATACGCAGTATTTT. The encoded protein is CASSLVGGYTDTQYF.

The chain joins TRBV2 to TRBJ1-1; D is uncertain. CDR1 is SNHLY, CDR2 FYNNEI, per germline. CDR3 length equals 11 residues. Trimming took off 8 bases at V and 2 bases at J, with 6 bases between the two ends. This CDR3 reads CASLINTEAFF. CDR3 DNA: TGTGCCAGCCTTATTAACACTGAAGCTTTCTTT.

This chain joins TRBV5-5 and TRBJ2-7; a weak D match, TRBD2 (7 bases). The CDR3 spans 14 residues. Germline CDR1 reads SGHKS; CDR2 reads YYEKEE (reference sequence). Deletions cut 4 bases from V and 7 bases from J, with 18 bases between. CDR3 in DNA: TGTGCCAGCAGCCCCAGGGACAACGGGGGGGAGCAGTACGTC. This translates into CASSPRDNGGEQYV.

There are a few counts of this clonotype. This chain uses TRBV27 with TRBJ1-4; tentatively, D is TRBD1 (6 bases). The V gene lost 1 base and the J gene lost 8 bases, with 11 bases spanning the gap. CDR1 is MNHEY and CDR2 is SMNVEV in the germline V gene (reference sequence). The CDR3 runs 14 residues. CDR3 nucleotide sequence: TGTGCCAGCAGTTTATACAGGGTCGGCGAAAAACTGTTTTTT. As protein: CASSLYRVGEKLFF. Based on the CDR3 plus reference TRBV27 and TRBJ1-4, the full variable domain is EAQVTQNPRYLITVTGKKLTVTCSQNMNHEYMSWYRQDPGLGLRQIYYSMNVEVTDKGDVPEGYKVSRKEKRNFPLILESPSPNQTSLYFCASSLYRVGEKLFFGSGTQLSVL.

The V and J genes are TRBV5-6 and TRBJ1-2; the D gene is possibly TRBD1 (5 bases). The germline gives CDR1 SGHDT, CDR2 YYEEEE. Trimming stripped 4 bases from V and 2 bases from J, with 12 bases between. The CDR3 consists of 14 residues. The DNA of the CDR3 is TGTGCCAGCAGCATCGGGGGGTTAAACTATGGCTACACCTTC. Amino acids: CASSIGGLNYGYTF.